This T cell receptor (beta chain) was recovered during a study of blood T cell repertoires in COVID-19. As for the study in general: Acute and convalescent COVID-19 specimens originated in the United States, Italy and Spain.

Source study methods: Amplifying reference gene primers gave estimates of nucleated cell counts. Some clones are missing from TCRdb's copy, which holds only in-frame ones; the method was immunoSEQ multiplex PCR. From that table come the V and J calls and clone size; the DNA was used to work out D and trimming. This table holds 100,000 to 150,000 clones, roughly nine tenths found once. Trimming removed 2 bases at V and 7 bases at J, with 14 bases between. This CDR3 spans 15 amino acids. Germline values: CDR1 MNHNY, CDR2 SVGAGI (reference sequence). Seattle patients were enrolled while actively infected and followed longitudinally.

The sequencing input was peripheral blood. V usage is TRBV6-6 and J usage is TRBJ1-4; D is perhaps TRBD1 (6 bases). The sequence derives from a man aged 45-65 years with COVID-19, enrolled during active disease. The CDR3 is CASSYVGGQAEKLFF. CDR3 sequence (DNA): TGTGCCAGCAGTTACGTGGGGGGGCAGGCTGAAAAACTGTTTTTT.